A selection of T cell receptor beta chains follows, all from one sample in a study of T cell responses to AZD1222 COVID-19 vaccine. The repertoire was sequenced with immunoSEQ multiplex PCR; TCRdb's copy has only in-frame clones and lacks some. Among about 130,000 clones listed, more than 85% were seen once. This specimen was peripheral blood, taken on day 0 of AZD1222 vaccination. The receptors come from an adult in good health. CDR3s include the opening cysteine and the closing phenylalanine or tryptophan. Fields, in order: V gene, CDR3 length, J gene, D gene, clone size, CDR3 protein, CDR3 DNA. The D gene is left open where the match is weak. Expanded clones get a size class; other rows say once, few or many, or leave the size out.

TRBV30	14	TRBJ2-1	NA	NA	CAWSRGLEAKEQFF	TGTGCCTGGAGTCGGGGACTGGAGGCCAAGGAGCAGTTCTTC
TRBV14	12	TRBJ2-7	NA	NA	CASSQRNYEQYF	TGTGCCAGCAGCCAAAGGAACTACGAGCAGTACTTC
TRBV29-1	12	TRBJ1-3	NA	NA	CSTRTNGNTIYF	TGCAGCACCCGGACAAACGGAAACACCATATATTTT
TRBV2	13	TRBJ1-1	NA	few	CASSRTLNTEAFF	TGTGCCAGCAGTCGGACACTTAACACTGAAGCTTTCTTT
TRBV3-1/TRBV3-2	13	TRBJ1-5	NA	NA	CASSETLNQPQHF	TGTGCCAGCAGCGAAACACTGAATCAGCCCCAGCATTTT
TRBV10-3	18	TRBJ2-1	TRBD2	NA	CAIRGVGPSGRGYNEQFF	TGTGCCATCAGAGGCGTGGGGCCTAGCGGGAGGGGTTACAATGAGCAGTTCTTC
TRBV4-3	15	TRBJ2-1	TRBD2	NA	CASSQIGTIYNEQFF	TGCGCCAGCAGCCAAATAGGGACTATATACAATGAGCAGTTCTTC
TRBV28	14	TRBJ2-3	NA	NA	CASSFGRYTDTQYF	TGTGCCAGCAGTTTCGGCAGATACACAGATACGCAGTATTTT
TRBV7-3	15	TRBJ2-1	TRBD2	once	CASSPGLAGINEQFF	TGTGCCAGCAGCCCGGGACTAGCGGGTATCAATGAGCAGTTCTTC
TRBV6-2/TRBV6-3	16	TRBJ2-2	NA	NA	CASSLYGSGNTGELFF	TGTGCCAGCAGCCTTTACGGGAGCGGGAACACCGGGGAGCTGTTTTTT
TRBV29-1	13	TRBJ1-3	TRBD1	NA	CSVSDRGGNTIYF	TGCAGCGTTTCAGACAGGGGTGGAAACACCATATATTTT
TRBV5-1	16	TRBJ1-2	TRBD1	NA	CASRRDSQTYAMAHTF	TGCGCCAGCAGACGGGACAGCCAAACGTATGCTATGGCTCACACCTTC
TRBV28	15	TRBJ1-2	NA	NA	CASRPGTLKSYGYTF	TGTGCCAGCAGGCCCGGGACTCTGAAGTCCTATGGCTACACCTTC
TRBV28	15	TRBJ2-1	NA	NA	CASSPVSRTRGPQVF	TGTGCCAGCAGTCCCGTATCTAGAACTCGGGGCCCCCAAGTCTTC
TRBV5-5	14	TRBJ1-4	TRBD1	NA	CASGDRATNEKLFF	TGTGCCAGCGGGGACAGAGCAACTAATGAAAAACTGTTTTTT